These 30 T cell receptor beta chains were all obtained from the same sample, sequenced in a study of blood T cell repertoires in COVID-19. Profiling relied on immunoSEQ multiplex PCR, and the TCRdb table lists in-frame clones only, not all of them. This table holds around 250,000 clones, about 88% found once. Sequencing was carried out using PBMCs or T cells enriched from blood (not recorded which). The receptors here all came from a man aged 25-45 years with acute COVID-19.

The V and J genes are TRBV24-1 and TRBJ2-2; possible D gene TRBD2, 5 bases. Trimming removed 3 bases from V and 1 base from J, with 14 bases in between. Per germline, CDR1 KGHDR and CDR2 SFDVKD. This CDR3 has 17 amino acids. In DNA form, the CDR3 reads TGTGCCACCAGTGATCTCCCGGCGGGCAAGAACACCGGGGAGCTGTTTTTT. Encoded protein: CATSDLPAGKNTGELFF.

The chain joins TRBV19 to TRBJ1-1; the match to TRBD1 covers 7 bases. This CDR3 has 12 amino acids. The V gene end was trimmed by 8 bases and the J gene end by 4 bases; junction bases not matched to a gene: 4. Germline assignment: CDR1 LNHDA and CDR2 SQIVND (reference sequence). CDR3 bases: TGTGCCAGTCGACAGGGAATCACTGAAGCTTTCTTT. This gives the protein CASRQGITEAFF.

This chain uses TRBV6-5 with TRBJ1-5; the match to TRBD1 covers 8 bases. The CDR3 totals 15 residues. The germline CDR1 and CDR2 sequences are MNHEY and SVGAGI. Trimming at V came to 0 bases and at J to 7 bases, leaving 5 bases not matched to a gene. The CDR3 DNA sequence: TGTGCCAGCAGTTACTCGTTACAGGGGGACCAGCCCCAGCATTTT. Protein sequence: CASSYSLQGDQPQHF.

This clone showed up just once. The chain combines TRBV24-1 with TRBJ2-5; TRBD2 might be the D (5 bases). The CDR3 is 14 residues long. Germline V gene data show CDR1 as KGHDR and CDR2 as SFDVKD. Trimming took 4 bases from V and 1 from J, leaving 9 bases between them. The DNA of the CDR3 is TGTGCCACCAGTGAGAACCGGGGCCAAGAGACCCAGTACTTC. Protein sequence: CATSENRGQETQYF.

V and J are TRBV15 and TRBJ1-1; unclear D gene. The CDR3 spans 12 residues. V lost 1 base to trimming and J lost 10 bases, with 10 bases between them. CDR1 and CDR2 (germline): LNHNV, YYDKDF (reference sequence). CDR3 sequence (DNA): TGTGCCACCAGCAGAGGGCCAGTGGCAGCTTTCTTT. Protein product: CATSRGPVAAFF.

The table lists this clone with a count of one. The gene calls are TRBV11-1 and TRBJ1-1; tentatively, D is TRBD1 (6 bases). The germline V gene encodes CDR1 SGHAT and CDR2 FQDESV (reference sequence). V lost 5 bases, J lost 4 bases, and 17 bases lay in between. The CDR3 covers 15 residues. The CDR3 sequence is CASSTEIRGGTEAFF. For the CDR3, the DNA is TGTGCCAGCAGCACAGAAATTAGGGGGGGCACTGAAGCTTTCTTT.

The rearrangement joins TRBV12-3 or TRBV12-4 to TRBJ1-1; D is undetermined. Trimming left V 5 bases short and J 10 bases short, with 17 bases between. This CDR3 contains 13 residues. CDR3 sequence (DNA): TGTGCCAGCAGTCTTAACGGGGATCGAGGAGCTTTCTTT. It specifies CASSLNGDRGAFF.

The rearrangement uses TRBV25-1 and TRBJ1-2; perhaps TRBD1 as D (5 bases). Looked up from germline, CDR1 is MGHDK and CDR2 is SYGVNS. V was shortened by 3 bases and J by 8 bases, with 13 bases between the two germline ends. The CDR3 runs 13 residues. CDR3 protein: CASSEAQGPGYTF. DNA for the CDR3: TGTGCCAGCAGTGAGGCTCAGGGCCCCGGCTACACCTTC.

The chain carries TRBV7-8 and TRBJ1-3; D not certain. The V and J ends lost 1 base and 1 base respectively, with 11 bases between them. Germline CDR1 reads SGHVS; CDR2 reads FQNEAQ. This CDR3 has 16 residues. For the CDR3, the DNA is TGTGCCAGCAGCTTAGAAGAGTTGAATTCTGGAAACACCATATATTTT. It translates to CASSLEELNSGNTIYF.

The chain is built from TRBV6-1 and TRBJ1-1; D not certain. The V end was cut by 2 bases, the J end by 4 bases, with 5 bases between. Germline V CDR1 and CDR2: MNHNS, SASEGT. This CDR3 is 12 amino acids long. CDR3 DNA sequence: TGTGCCAGCAGTGAAACTGGCACTGAAGCTTTCTTT. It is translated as CASSETGTEAFF.

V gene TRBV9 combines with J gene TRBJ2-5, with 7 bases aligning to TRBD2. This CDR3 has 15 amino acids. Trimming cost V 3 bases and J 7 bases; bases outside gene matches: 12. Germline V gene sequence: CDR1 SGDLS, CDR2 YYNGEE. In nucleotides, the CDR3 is TGTGCCAGCAGCGGACGGTCTAGCGGTGTAGGGACCCAGTACTTC. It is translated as CASSGRSSGVGTQYF.

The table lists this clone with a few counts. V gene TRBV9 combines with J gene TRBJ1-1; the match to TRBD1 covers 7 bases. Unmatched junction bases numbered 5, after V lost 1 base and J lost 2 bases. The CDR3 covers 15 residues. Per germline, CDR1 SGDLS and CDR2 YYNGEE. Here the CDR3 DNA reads TGTGCCAGCAGCGTAACCACAGGGGCAAACACTGAAGCTTTCTTT. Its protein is CASSVTTGANTEAFF.

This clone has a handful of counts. The CDR3 sequence: CATRPDSTNEKLFF. CDR3 nucleotides: TGTGCCACCAGGCCTGACAGCACAAATGAAAAACTGTTTTTT. This chain uses TRBV24-1 with TRBJ1-4; D is perhaps TRBD1 (5 bases). The CDR3 is 14 amino acids. Germline assignment: CDR1 KGHDR and CDR2 SFDVKD. The V end lost 7 bases, the J end lost 5 bases, and 13 bases lay between the germline ends.

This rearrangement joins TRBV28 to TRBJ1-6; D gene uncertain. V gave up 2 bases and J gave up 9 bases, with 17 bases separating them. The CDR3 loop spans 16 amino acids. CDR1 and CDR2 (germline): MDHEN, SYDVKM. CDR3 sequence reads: CASSLSGGPAGSPLHF. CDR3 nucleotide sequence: TGTGCCAGCAGTTTAAGCGGAGGCCCGGCGGGTTCACCCCTCCACTTT.

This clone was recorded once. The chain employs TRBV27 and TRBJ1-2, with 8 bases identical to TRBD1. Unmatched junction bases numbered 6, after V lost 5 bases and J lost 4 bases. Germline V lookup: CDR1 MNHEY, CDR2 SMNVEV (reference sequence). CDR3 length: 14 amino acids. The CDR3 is CASSPWTGIYGYTF. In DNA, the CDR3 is TGTGCCAGCAGTCCCTGGACAGGGATCTATGGCTACACCTTC.

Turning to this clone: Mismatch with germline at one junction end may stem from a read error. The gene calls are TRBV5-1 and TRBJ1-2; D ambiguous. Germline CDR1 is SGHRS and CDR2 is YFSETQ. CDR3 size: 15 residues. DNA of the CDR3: TGTGCCAGCAGCTTGGAGTTTCGTTCGAGCGATGGCTACACCTTC. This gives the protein CASSLEFRSSDGYTF.

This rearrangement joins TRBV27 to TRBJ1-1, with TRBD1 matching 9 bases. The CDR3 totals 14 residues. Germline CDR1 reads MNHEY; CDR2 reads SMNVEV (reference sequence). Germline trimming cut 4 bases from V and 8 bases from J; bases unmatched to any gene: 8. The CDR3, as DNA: TGTGCCAGCAGTTCTCCCGGGACAGGGCGAGAAGCTTTCTTT. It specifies CASSSPGTGREAFF.

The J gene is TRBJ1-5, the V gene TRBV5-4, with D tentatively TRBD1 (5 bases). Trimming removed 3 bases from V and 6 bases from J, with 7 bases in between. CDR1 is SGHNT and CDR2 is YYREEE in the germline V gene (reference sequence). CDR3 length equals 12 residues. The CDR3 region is CASSSDSQPQHF. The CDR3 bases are TGTGCCAGCAGCTCCGACAGTCAGCCCCAGCATTTT.

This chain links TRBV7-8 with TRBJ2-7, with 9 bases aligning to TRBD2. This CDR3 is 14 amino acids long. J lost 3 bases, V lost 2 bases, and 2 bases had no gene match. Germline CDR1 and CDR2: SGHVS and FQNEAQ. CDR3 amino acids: CASSLLLAGYEQYV. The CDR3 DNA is TGTGCCAGCAGCTTATTACTAGCGGGCTACGAGCAGTACGTC.

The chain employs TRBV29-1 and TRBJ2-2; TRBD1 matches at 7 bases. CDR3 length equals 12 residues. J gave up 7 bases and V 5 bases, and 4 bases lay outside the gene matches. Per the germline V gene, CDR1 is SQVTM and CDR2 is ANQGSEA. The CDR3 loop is CSVRQGYGELFF. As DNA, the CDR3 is TGCAGCGTTAGACAGGGCTACGGGGAGCTGTTTTTT.

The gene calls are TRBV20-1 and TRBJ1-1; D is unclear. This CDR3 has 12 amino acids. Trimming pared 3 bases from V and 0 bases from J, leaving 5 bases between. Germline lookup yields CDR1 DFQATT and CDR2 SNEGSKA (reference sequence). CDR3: CSASFMNTEAFF. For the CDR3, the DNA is TGCAGTGCTAGTTTTATGAACACTGAAGCTTTCTTT.

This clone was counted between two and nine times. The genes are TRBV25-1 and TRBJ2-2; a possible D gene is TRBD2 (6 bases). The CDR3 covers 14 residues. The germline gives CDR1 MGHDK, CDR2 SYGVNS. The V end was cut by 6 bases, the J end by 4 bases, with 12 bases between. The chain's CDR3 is CASSPLTSTGELFF. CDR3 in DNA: TGTGCCAGCAGCCCGTTGACTAGCACCGGGGAGCTGTTTTTT.

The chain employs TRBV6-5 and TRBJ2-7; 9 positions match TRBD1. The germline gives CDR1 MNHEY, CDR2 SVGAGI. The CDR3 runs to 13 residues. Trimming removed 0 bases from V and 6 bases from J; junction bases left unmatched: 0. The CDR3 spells CASSYSTGGEQYV. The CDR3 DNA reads TGTGCCAGCAGTTACTCGACAGGGGGCGAGCAGTACGTC.

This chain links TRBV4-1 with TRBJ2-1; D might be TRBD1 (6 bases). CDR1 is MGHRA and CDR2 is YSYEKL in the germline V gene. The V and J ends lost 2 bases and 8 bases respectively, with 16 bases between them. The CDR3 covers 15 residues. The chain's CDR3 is CASSQFGTGRDEQFF. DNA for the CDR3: TGCGCCAGCAGCCAATTTGGCACAGGGCGAGATGAGCAGTTCTTC.

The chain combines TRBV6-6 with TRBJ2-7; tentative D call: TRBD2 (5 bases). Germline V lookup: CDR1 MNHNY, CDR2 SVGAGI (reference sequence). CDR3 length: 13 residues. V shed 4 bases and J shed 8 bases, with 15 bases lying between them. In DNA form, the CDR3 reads TGTGCCAGCAGTTTATTCCTTAGCGACAAGCAGTACGTC. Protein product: CASSLFLSDKQYV.

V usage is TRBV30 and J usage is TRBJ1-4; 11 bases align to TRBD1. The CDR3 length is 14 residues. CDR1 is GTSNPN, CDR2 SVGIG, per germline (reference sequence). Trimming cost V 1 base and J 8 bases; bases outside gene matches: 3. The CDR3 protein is CAWSEGTGGEKLFF. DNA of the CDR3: TGTGCCTGGAGTGAGGGGACAGGGGGGGAAAAACTGTTTTTT.

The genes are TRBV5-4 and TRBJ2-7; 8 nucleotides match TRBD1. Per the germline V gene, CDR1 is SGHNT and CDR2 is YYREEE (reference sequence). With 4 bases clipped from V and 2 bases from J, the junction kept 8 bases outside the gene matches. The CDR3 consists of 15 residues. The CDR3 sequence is CASSVGQGLPYEQYV. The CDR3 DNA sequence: TGTGCCAGCAGCGTCGGACAGGGTCTACCCTACGAGCAGTACGTC.

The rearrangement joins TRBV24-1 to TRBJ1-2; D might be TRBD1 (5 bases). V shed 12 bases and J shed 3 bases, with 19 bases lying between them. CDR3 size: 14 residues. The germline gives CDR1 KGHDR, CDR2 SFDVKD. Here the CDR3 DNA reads TGTGCCTCCTCCGACAGACACCTTGACTATGGCTACACCTTC. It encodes CASSDRHLDYGYTF.

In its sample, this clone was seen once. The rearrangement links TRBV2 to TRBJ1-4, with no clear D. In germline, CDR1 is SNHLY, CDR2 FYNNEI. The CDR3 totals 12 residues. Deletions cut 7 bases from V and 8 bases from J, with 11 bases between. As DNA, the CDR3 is TGTGCCAGCATCTACAGCGGCGAAAAACTGTTTTTT. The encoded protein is CASIYSGEKLFF.

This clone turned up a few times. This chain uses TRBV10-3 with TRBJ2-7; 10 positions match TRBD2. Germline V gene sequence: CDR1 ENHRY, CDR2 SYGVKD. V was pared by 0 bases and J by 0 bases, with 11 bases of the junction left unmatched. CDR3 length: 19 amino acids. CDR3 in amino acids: CAISESTLAGGRLSYEQYV. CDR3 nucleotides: TGTGCCATCAGTGAGTCGACATTAGCGGGAGGAAGACTCTCCTACGAGCAGTACGTC.